The next 18 T cell receptor beta chains were all read from a single sample in a study of read filtering for tumor transcriptome and immune sequencing. From about 400 ng of RNA, a library with molecular barcoded alpha/delta and beta/gamma adaptors was made. MiXCR, applied by TCRdb to the reads, yields one record per CDR3 protein. The table has roughly 90,000 distinct CDR3 sequences, more than 9% seen once. The sequencing sample was made of a population of CD138-negative cells sorted from bone marrow. These receptors were taken from a donor aged 40 or older with multiple myeloma.

This clonotype has at least ten counts. The V gene is TRBV3-1, the J gene TRBJ2-7; 7 bases map to TRBD1. V trimming: 1 base; J trimming: 1 base; junction bases outside the gene matches: 4. CDR3 length equals 15 residues. Per germline, CDR1 LGHDT and CDR2 YNNKEL (reference sequence). CDR3 coding DNA: TGTGCCAGCAGCCAAGTGTGGACAGGTTCCTACGAGCAGTACTTC. It translates to CASSQVWTGSYEQYF.

The table lists this clonotype with many counts. V usage is TRBV7-3 and J usage is TRBJ2-2; unclear D gene. The CDR3 consists of 15 residues. CDR1 is SGHTA and CDR2 is FQGTGA in the germline V gene. Trimming took off 4 bases at V and 1 base at J, with 10 bases between the two ends. In DNA form, the CDR3 reads TGTGCCAGCAGCTCCACGGTCAGGAACACCGGGGAGCTGTTTTTT. This encodes CASSSTVRNTGELFF.

The sample holds a few counts of this clonotype. The chain combines TRBV7-3 with TRBJ2-2; TRBD1 might be the D (6 bases). The germline V gene has CDR1 SGHTA and CDR2 FQGTGA. Trimming removed 2 bases from V and 4 bases from J, with 8 bases in between. The CDR3 contains 14 residues. CDR3 coding DNA: TGTGCCAGCAGCTTACAACAGGGCACCGGGGAGCTGTTTTTT. Amino acids: CASSLQQGTGELFF.

To note about this clonotype: This may come from a read error, since a much larger clone is one base off. The missing conserved phenylalanine or tryptophan at the end of this CDR3 makes a read error likely. The chain employs TRBV7-3 and TRBJ2-3; D not certain. Germline V gene lookup returns CDR1 SGHTA and CDR2 FQGTGA. The CDR3 runs to 12 residues. The V and J ends lost 2 bases and 3 bases respectively, with 3 bases between them. CDR3 region: CASSLSTDTQYS. Written as DNA, the CDR3 is TGTGCCAGCAGCTTATCAACAGATACGCAGTATTCT.

This clonotype has only a few counts. The chain has TRBV6-2 or TRBV6-3 and TRBJ2-7; 11 positions match TRBD1. This CDR3 comprises 16 residues. Germline V CDR1 and CDR2: MNHEY, SVGEGT. V shed 5 bases and J 1 base; nucleotides not matched to a gene: 7. The chain's CDR3 is CASSPPGQGASYEQYF. DNA for the CDR3: TGTGCCAGCAGTCCTCCCGGACAGGGGGCGTCCTACGAGCAGTACTTC.

This clonotype was seen at least ten times. The chain has TRBV5-1 and TRBJ2-1; tentative D call: TRBD2 (6 bases). The germline V gene encodes CDR1 SGHRS and CDR2 YFSETQ. Trimming took 3 bases from V and 1 from J, leaving 11 bases between them. The CDR3 extends over 15 amino acids. The CDR3 DNA sequence: TGCGCCAGCAGCTCTTCGGGAGTTTCCTACAATGAGCAGTTCTTC. This codes for CASSSSGVSYNEQFF.

In its sample, this clonotype was seen many times. The chain carries TRBV5-1 and TRBJ2-3, with unresolved D. Germline-derived CDR1 and CDR2 are SGHRS and YFSETQ. CDR3 length equals 13 residues. Trimming left V 0 bases short and J 4 bases short, with 6 bases between. The CDR3 bases are TGCGCCAGCAGCTTGGCGGGTCCAGATACGCAGTATTTT. This encodes CASSLAGPDTQYF.

This clonotype was recorded many times. The rearrangement links TRBV12-3 or TRBV12-4 to TRBJ2-3, with no clear D. V lost 7 bases, J lost 2 bases, and 7 bases lay in between. The CDR3 is 12 amino acids. DNA of the CDR3: TGTGCCAGCACCCCGAACACAGATACGCAGTATTTT. Translating gives CASTPNTDTQYF.

This clonotype was found many times. The V gene is TRBV5-1, the J gene TRBJ2-5, with 7 bases that match TRBD1. J lost 5 bases, V lost 0 bases, and 4 bases had no gene match. The CDR3 is made up of 14 amino acids. The V gene's germline CDR1 is SGHRS and CDR2 YFSETQ. Written as DNA, the CDR3 is TGCGCCAGCAGCTTGGCCACAGGGGTTGAGACCCAGTACTTC. Protein product: CASSLATGVETQYF.

This clonotype appeared many times. The genes are TRBV12-3 or TRBV12-4 and TRBJ2-1, with TRBD1 matching 8 bases. The CDR3 length is 14 residues. The trim removed 1 base at V and 5 bases at J, leaving 1 base unmatched. CDR3 DNA sequence: TGTGCCAGCAGTTTAGGACAGGGGAACAATGAGCAGTTCTTC. Amino acids: CASSLGQGNNEQFF.

A word on this clonotype: This may be a read error, as it is one base from a much larger clone. Here the CDR3 omits its conserved ending phenylalanine or tryptophan, so a read error is the likely source. The V gene is TRBV6-6, the J gene TRBJ2-3; no clear D gene. Germline V CDR1 and CDR2: MNHNY, SVGAGI (reference sequence). V was trimmed by 4 bases and J by 6 bases, leaving 5 bases between them. The CDR3 contains 11 residues. In nucleotides, the CDR3 is TGTGCCAGCAGTTCCTCGGATACGCAGTATTCT. Translating gives CASSSSDTQYS.

This clonotype was seen ten or more times. This rearrangement joins TRBV28 to TRBJ2-5, with 7 bases aligning to TRBD1. This CDR3 comprises 13 residues. Trimming removed 6 bases from V and 5 bases from J; junction bases left unmatched: 6. Germline-derived CDR1 and CDR2 are MDHEN and SYDVKM. The CDR3 loop reads CASSPGTEETQYF. CDR3 nucleotides: TGTGCCAGCAGCCCCGGGACAGAGGAGACCCAGTACTTC.

There are many counts of this clonotype. The chain combines TRBV20-1 with TRBJ2-7, with 9 positions matching TRBD1. Germline assignment: CDR1 DFQATT and CDR2 SNEGSKA (reference sequence). The CDR3 runs 13 residues. The J segment lost 2 bases and the V segment lost 3 bases, leaving 2 bases of the junction unmatched. For the CDR3, the DNA is TGCAGTGCTAGGGGACAGGGTACCTACGAGCAGTACTTC. This sequence encodes CSARGQGTYEQYF.

This clonotype was recorded a few times. This may be a read error: a much more frequent sequence differs by one nucleotide. The CDR3 carries no conserved terminal phenylalanine or tryptophan, so it likely arises from a read error. This rearrangement joins TRBV6-6 to TRBJ2-6; D may match TRBD1 or TRBD2 (5 bases each). Germline values: CDR1 MNHNY, CDR2 SVGAGI (reference sequence). V was shortened by 0 bases and J by 0 bases, with 12 bases between the two germline ends. The CDR3 is 18 residues long. Here the CDR3 reads CASSYSGRRSSGANVLTS. As DNA, the CDR3 is TGTGCCAGCAGTTACTCGGGACGAAGAAGCTCTGGGGCCAACGTCCTGACTTCC.

Comment on this clonotype: Mismatch with germline at one junction end may stem from a read error. V and J are TRBV10-2 and TRBJ1-1, with 7 bases fitting TRBD1. The CDR3 has 14 residues. Germline V gene sequence: CDR1 WSHSY, CDR2 SAAADI. The CDR3 DNA follows: TGCGCTAGCAGGTACAGGGGTTTGGACACTGAAGCTTTCTTT. This codes for CASRYRGLDTEAFF.

This clonotype showed up many times. The V call is TRBV3-1, the J call TRBJ2-2; perhaps TRBD2 as D (6 bases). Germline assignment: CDR1 LGHDT and CDR2 YNNKEL (reference sequence). The CDR3 is 13 amino acids. V gave up 3 bases and J gave up 5 bases, with 7 bases separating them. CDR3 in amino acids: CASSQGGTGELFF. The CDR3 DNA follows: TGTGCCAGCAGCCAGGGGGGAACCGGGGAGCTGTTTTTT. Full variable domain (remainder filled in from reference TRBV3-1 and TRBJ2-2): DTAVSQTPKYLVTQMGNDKSIKCEQNLGHDTMYWYKQDSKKFLKIMFSYNNKELIINETVPNRFSPKSPDKAHLNLHINSLELGDSAVYFCASSQGGTGELFFGEGSRLTVL.

This clonotype was observed at least ten times. The genes are TRBV12-3 or TRBV12-4 and TRBJ1-5; a weak D match, TRBD1 (5 bases). The CDR3 is 15 amino acids. The ends were cut back, 5 bases at V and 4 bases at J, with 15 bases in the middle. CDR3 nucleotide sequence: TGTGCCAGCAGTGCTGGGACGGAGAAGAATCAGCCCCAGCATTTT. Its translation is CASSAGTEKNQPQHF.

This clonotype was picked up many times. The genes are TRBV4-1 and TRBJ2-3; weak D call: TRBD1 (6 bases). The CDR3 is 16 residues long. In germline, CDR1 is MGHRA, CDR2 YSYEKL. Trimming shortened V by 0 bases and J by 5 bases, and 15 bases separated the two germline ends. CDR3 coding DNA: TGCGCCAGCAGCCAAGACGGGAACAGGGCAGGAGATACGCAGTATTTT. It specifies CASSQDGNRAGDTQYF.